These 4 T cell receptor beta chains were all obtained from the same sample, sequenced in a study of graft-versus-host responses after intestinal transplantation. For these receptors, no antigen is known. Sequencing was performed with immunoSEQ multiplex PCR; in TCRdb, only in-frame clones are kept and a portion is missing. This table has about 130,000 clones, around 90% appearing once. The sample here was unstimulated CD4+ T cells sorted from spleen or lymph node cells, taken before intestinal transplant. The receptors here all came from a human donor who received an intestinal transplant.

V gene TRBV5-1 combines with J gene TRBJ2-7, with D possibly TRBD1 on 6 matching bases. This CDR3 has 16 residues. From germline, CDR1 is SGHRS and CDR2 YFSETQ. Trimming took 0 bases from V and 0 from J, leaving 13 bases between them. CDR3 nucleotide sequence: TGCGCCAGCAGCTTGGCTCGCCAGGGGAGCTCCTACGAGCAGTACTTC. Encoded protein: CASSLARQGSSYEQYF. Using reference TRBV5-1 and TRBJ2-7 for the parts outside the CDR3, the full variable domain is KAGVTQTPRYLIKTRGQQVTLSCSPISGHRSVSWYQQTPGQGLQFLFEYFSETQRNKGNFPGRFSGRQFSNSRSEMNVSTLELGDSALYLCASSLARQGSSYEQYFGPGTRLTVT.

Only one count was recorded for this clone. This sequence joins TRBV15 and TRBJ2-7, with 7 positions matching TRBD2. Looked up from germline, CDR1 is LNHNV and CDR2 is YYDKDF (reference sequence). V shed 8 bases, J shed 6 bases, and the junction held 4 bases outside the gene matches. The CDR3 is 11 residues long. The CDR3 protein is CATGEGVEQYF. The CDR3, as DNA: TGTGCCACCGGGGAGGGAGTCGAGCAGTACTTC.

This rearrangement joins TRBV9 to TRBJ2-3; D is undetermined. The CDR3 is 17 amino acids. CDR1 and CDR2 from the germline V gene are SGDLS and YYNGEE. Trimming took 0 bases from V and 1 from J, leaving 15 bases between them. CDR3 coding DNA: TGTGCCAGCAGCGTAGGCCCGACAAGCCTTCGCACAGATACGCAGTATTTT. Amino acid sequence: CASSVGPTSLRTDTQYF.

This clone has a single count. The rearrangement uses TRBV30 and TRBJ1-2; no clear D gene. Deletions cut 0 bases from V and 3 bases from J, with 8 bases between. Per the germline V gene, CDR1 is GTSNPN and CDR2 is SVGIG (reference sequence). This CDR3 comprises 13 residues. CDR3 region: CAWSVGKDYGYTF. CDR3 coding DNA: TGTGCCTGGAGTGTGGGGAAAGACTATGGCTACACCTTC.